This T cell receptor beta chain comes out of a study of blood T cell repertoires in COVID-19. Looked up from germline, CDR1 is ENHRY and CDR2 is SYGVKD. The length of the CDR3 is 16 residues. Trimming stripped 3 bases from V and 0 bases from J, with 13 bases between. The table came from immunoSEQ multiplex PCR; TCRdb's copy has only in-frame clones and leaves some out. The sample has 50,000 to 70,000 clones; approximately 90% are singletons. Sequences were obtained from peripheral blood. This chain connects TRBV10-3 to TRBJ2-3; D possibly corresponds to TRBD1 (5 bases). This receptor was obtained from a human donor with active COVID-19. The donor label of this sample is uncertain. The CDR3 nucleotides read TGTGCCATCAGTGAATACAGGTCAACTAGCACAGATACGCAGTATTTT. It translates to CAISEYRSTSTDTQYF.